This entry is about one T cell receptor (beta chain). This record belongs to a study of control samples from healthy donors and cancer patients. The assay was immunoSEQ multiplex PCR, and TCRdb's table has in-frame clones only and misses some. This table has 150,000 or so clones, 85% to 95% appearing once. With 3 bases clipped from V and 3 bases from J, the junction kept 17 bases outside the gene matches. Germline assignment: CDR1 SGDLS and CDR2 YYNGEE. This CDR3 comprises 18 residues. The gene calls are TRBV9 and TRBJ2-7, with 8 bases lining up with TRBD1. Sequencing was carried out using blood. This TCR was recovered from a middle-aged man in good health. CDR3 nucleotide sequence: TGTGCCAGCAGCGCTCCTAGAATCCCGGGACAGGAGATCTACGAGCAGTACTTC. Translated, it gives CASSAPRIPGQEIYEQYF.